The 5 T cell receptor beta chains reported below all come from one sample, sequenced in a study of cytomegalovirus exposure and HLA in healthy donors. PCR involved 60 Vbeta and 13 Jbeta primers. Repertoires were generated with immunoSEQ multiplex PCR, while TCRdb's copy carries only in-frame clones and drops some. The table lists more than 150,000 clones, about 90% of them singletons. Sequenced material: PBMCs. These receptors came from a girl under two years old in good health and CMV-seronegative.

J is TRBJ2-7 and V is TRBV7-9; 8 bases agree with TRBD1. This CDR3 region has 14 residues. Trimming cost V 6 bases and J 0 bases; bases outside gene matches: 4. Germline V gene lookup returns CDR1 SEHNR and CDR2 FQNEAQ (reference sequence). For the CDR3, the DNA is TGTGCCAGCAGTGATACAGGGGGCTCCTACGAGCAGTACTTC. It is translated as CASSDTGGSYEQYF.

The J gene is TRBJ1-2, the V gene TRBV2, with no clear D. The germline gives CDR1 SNHLY, CDR2 FYNNEI. V was shortened by 0 bases and J by 6 bases, with 17 bases between the two germline ends. This CDR3 is built from 16 residues. The CDR3 reads CASSEAHRTQANGYTF. In nucleotides, the CDR3 is TGTGCCAGCAGTGAAGCCCATCGGACTCAAGCCAATGGCTACACCTTC.

The chain combines TRBV5-1 with TRBJ1-2, with 7 bases identical to TRBD1. The length of the CDR3 is 15 residues. CDR1 SGHRS and CDR2 YFSETQ come from the germline V gene. Trimming cost V 4 bases and J 1 base; bases outside gene matches: 7. The CDR3 here is CASSLGDSGNYGYTF. The CDR3 DNA reads as TGCGCCAGCAGCCTAGGGGACAGTGGTAACTATGGCTACACCTTC.

This clone was found once. Mismatch with germline at one junction end may stem from a read error. Other DNA sequences in the same sample also yield this CDR3. V and J are TRBV11-3 and TRBJ2-6, with D perhaps matching TRBD2 (6 bases). Germline V CDR1 and CDR2: SGHNT, YENEEA. CDR3 length: 12 amino acids. DNA of the CDR3: TGCGCCAGCAGCCCTGGGGGGAACGTCCTGACTTTC. This encodes CASSPGGNVLTF.

The rearrangement uses TRBV5-4 and TRBJ1-4; a weak D match, TRBD1 (6 bases). The V gene's germline CDR1 is SGHNT and CDR2 YYREEE (reference sequence). With 4 bases removed from V and 4 bases from J, the gap between germline ends came to 17 bases. The CDR3 has 16 amino acids. CDR3 sequence: CASSLGTGTNNEKLFF. The DNA of the CDR3 is TGTGCCAGCAGCCTTGGGACCGGGACAAATAATGAAAAACTGTTTTTT.